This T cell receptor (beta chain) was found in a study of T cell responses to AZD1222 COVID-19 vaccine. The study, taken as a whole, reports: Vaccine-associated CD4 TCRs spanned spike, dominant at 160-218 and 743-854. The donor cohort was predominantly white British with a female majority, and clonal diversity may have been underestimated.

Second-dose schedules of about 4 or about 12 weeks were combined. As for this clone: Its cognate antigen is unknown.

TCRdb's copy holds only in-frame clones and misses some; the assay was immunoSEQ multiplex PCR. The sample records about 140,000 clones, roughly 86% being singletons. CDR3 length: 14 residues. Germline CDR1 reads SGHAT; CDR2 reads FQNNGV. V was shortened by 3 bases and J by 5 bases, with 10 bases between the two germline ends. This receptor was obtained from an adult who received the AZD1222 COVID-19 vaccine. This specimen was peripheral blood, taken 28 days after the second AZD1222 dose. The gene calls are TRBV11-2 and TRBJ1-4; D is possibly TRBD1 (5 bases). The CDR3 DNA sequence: TGTGCCAGCAGCTTGACCGGGACGAATGAAAAACTGTTTTTT. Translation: CASSLTGTNEKLFF.